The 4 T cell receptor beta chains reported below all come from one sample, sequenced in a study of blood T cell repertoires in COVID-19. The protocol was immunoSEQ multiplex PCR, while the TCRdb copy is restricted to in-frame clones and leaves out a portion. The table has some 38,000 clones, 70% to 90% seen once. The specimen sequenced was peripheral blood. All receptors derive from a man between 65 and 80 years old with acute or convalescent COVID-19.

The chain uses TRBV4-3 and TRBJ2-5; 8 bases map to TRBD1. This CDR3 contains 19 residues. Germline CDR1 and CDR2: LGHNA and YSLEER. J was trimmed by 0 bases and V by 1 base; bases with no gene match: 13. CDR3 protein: CASSQGATGGQGYQETQYF. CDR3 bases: TGCGCCAGCAGCCAAGGTGCCACAGGGGGTCAGGGGTACCAAGAGACCCAGTACTTC.

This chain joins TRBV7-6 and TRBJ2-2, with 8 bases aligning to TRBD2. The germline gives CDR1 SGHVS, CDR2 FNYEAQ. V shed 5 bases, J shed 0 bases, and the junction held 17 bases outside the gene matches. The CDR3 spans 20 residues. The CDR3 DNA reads TGTGCCAGCAGCCCCGTGGTGGCGGGAGGAATAGGAACGAACACCGGGGAGCTGTTTTTT. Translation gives CASSPVVAGGIGTNTGELFF.

The CDR3 nucleotides read TGTGCCAGCAGCACCATGACAGGTCCCTCTGGAAACACCATATATTTT. It is translated as CASSTMTGPSGNTIYF. The V gene is TRBV7-9, the J gene TRBJ1-3; maybe TRBD1 (6 bases). Germline lookup yields CDR1 SEHNR and CDR2 FQNEAQ (reference sequence). V lost 5 bases and J lost 0, with 14 bases in between. This CDR3 is 16 amino acids long.

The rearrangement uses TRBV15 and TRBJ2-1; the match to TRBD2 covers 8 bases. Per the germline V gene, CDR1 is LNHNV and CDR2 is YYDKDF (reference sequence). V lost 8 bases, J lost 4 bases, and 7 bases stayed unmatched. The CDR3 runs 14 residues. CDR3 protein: CATEAGVRYNEQFF. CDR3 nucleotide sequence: TGTGCCACCGAAGCGGGAGTTAGGTACAATGAGCAGTTCTTC. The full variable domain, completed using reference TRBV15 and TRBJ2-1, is DAMVIQNPRYQVTQFGKPVTLSCSQTLNHNVMYWYQQKSSQAPKLLFHYYDKDFNNEADTPDNFQSRRPNTSFCFLDIRSPGLGDTAMYLCATEAGVRYNEQFFGPGTRLTVL.